This T cell receptor beta chain appears in the sequencing data of a study of Ad26.COV2.S vaccination and SARS-CoV-2 variants. Turning to the study itself: Donor was one of the participants in the Ad26.COV2.S arm of the COV1001 trial. Into the muscle, Ad26.COV2.S was dosed once or twice, 56 days apart.

Treatment reported: 15 to 20 received Ad26.COV2.S at low or high dose, single or two shots; about 5 received placebo; per-sample allocation not given. Specimens were obtained on day 63 following the first vaccine or placebo injection. CDR3 length equals 14 residues. Trimming removed 3 bases from V and 3 bases from J, with 12 bases in between. Germline loops: CDR1 SGHNT, CDR2 YENEEA. Profiling relied on immunoSEQ multiplex PCR, and the TCRdb table lists in-frame clones only, not all of them. The table shows 300,000 to 350,000 clones, with 88% occurring only once. Sequencing used peripheral blood, obtained in a trial of Ad26.COV2.S vaccine versus placebo. The chain carries TRBV11-3 and TRBJ2-7; D might be TRBD1 (5 bases). The source of this sequence is a person between 18 and 60 years old who received the Ad26.COV2.S COVID-19 vaccine or a placebo. In DNA, the CDR3 is TGTGCCAGCAGCTTTGGTGGGCAGGGCTACGAGCAGTACTTC. Translation: CASSFGGQGYEQYF.